This T cell receptor (beta chain) was captured in a study of blood T cell repertoires in COVID-19. The V end lost 5 bases, the J end lost 2 bases, and 6 bases lay between the germline ends. This CDR3 contains 13 residues. Germline V gives CDR1 LNHDA, CDR2 SQIVND (reference sequence). Residents of 24 US areas, aged roughly 18 to 90 years, made up the participants. The study counted Cohort 3 donors as recovered given two negative PCRs, clearance, or symptom resolution. Original processing methods: Reference gene primer amplification in the assay estimated nucleated cell counts. The table came from immunoSEQ multiplex PCR; TCRdb's copy has only in-frame clones and leaves some out. Clone size and the V and J calls come from that table; the DNA yielded D and trimming. Among 200,000 to 250,000 clones, about 87% were seen once, and the ten largest hold roughly 2.8%.

The sequence came from a woman in her 30s who had recovered from COVID-19. The sample taken for sequencing was PBMCs or T cells enriched from blood (not recorded which). The chain has TRBV19 and TRBJ2-2; D is ambiguous. CDR3 sequence (DNA): TGTGCCAGTAGTCACATTAACACCGGGGAGCTGTTTTTT. The encoded protein is CASSHINTGELFF.